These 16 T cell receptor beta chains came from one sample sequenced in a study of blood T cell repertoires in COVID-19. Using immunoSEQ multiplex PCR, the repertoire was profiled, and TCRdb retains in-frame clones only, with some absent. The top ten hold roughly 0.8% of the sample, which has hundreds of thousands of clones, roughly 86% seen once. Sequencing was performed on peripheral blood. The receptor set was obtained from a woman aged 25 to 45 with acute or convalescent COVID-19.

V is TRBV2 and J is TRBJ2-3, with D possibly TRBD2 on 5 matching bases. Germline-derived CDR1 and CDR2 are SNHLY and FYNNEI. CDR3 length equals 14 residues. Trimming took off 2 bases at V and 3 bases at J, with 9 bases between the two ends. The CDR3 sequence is CASSELPGTDTQYF. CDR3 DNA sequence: TGTGCCAGCAGTGAACTCCCGGGGACAGATACGCAGTATTTT. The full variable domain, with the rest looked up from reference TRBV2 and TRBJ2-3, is EPEVTQTPSHQVTQMGQEVILRCVPISNHLYFYWYRQILGQKVEFLVSFYNNEISEKSEIFDDQFSVERPDGSNFTLKIRSTKLEDSAMYFCASSELPGTDTQYFGPGTRLTVL.

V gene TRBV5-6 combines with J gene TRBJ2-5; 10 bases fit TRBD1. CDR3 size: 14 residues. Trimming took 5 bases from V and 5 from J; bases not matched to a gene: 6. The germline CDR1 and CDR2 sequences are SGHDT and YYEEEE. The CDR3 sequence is CASREGDRGETQYF. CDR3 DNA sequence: TGTGCCAGCAGGGAGGGGGACAGGGGCGAGACCCAGTACTTC.

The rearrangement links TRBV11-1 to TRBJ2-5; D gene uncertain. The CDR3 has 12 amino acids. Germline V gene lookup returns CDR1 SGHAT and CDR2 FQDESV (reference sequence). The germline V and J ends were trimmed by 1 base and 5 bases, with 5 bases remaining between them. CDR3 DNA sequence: TGTGCCAGCAGCTTAGTATCGGAGACCCAGTACTTC. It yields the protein CASSLVSETQYF.

The CDR3 DNA reads TGCGCCAGCAGCCCCACGACAGGGGTCGGCTATGGCTACACCTTC. Residues: CASSPTTGVGYGYTF. V usage is TRBV4-3 and J usage is TRBJ1-2, with 8 nucleotides matching TRBD1. Germline CDR1 and CDR2: LGHNA and YSLEER. V lost 4 bases to trimming and J lost 4 bases; unmatched junction nucleotides: 8. The CDR3 has 15 amino acids.

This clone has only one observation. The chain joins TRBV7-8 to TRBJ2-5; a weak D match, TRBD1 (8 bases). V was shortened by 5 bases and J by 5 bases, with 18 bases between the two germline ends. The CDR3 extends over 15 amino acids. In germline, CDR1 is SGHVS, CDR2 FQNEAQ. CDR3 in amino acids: CASSSHRGRGETQYF. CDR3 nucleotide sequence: TGTGCCAGCAGCAGCCACAGGGGGAGGGGGGAGACCCAGTACTTC. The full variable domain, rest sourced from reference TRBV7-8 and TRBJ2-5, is GAGVSQSPRYKVAKRGQDVALRCDPISGHVSLFWYQQALGQGPEFLTYFQNEAQLDKSGLPSDRFFAERPEGSVSTLKIQRTQQEDSAVYLCASSSHRGRGETQYFGPGTRLLVL.

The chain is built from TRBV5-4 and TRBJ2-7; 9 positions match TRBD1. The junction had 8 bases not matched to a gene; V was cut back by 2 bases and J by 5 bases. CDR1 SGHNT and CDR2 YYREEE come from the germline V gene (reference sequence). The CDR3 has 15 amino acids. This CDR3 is CASSLPGQGANEQYF. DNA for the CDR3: TGTGCCAGCAGCTTACCGGGACAGGGAGCAAACGAGCAGTACTTC.

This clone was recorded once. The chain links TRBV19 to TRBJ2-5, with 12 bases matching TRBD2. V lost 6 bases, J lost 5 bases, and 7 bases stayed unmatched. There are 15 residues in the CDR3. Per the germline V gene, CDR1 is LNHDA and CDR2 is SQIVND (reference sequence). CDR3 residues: CASSTGLAGLETQYF. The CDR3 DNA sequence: TGTGCCAGTAGCACGGGACTAGCGGGCTTGGAGACCCAGTACTTC.

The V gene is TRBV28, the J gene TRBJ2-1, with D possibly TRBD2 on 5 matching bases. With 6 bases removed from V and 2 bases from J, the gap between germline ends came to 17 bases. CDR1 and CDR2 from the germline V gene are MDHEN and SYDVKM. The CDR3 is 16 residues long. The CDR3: CASSPGVSGPYNEQFF. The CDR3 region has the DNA TGTGCCAGCAGCCCGGGTGTAAGCGGCCCCTACAATGAGCAGTTCTTC.

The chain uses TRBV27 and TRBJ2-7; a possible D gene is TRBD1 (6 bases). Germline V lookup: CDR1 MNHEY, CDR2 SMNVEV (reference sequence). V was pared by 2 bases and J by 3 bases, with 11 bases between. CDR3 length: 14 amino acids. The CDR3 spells CASSLGGQSYEQYF. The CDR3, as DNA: TGTGCCAGCAGTTTAGGAGGACAGAGCTACGAGCAGTACTTC.

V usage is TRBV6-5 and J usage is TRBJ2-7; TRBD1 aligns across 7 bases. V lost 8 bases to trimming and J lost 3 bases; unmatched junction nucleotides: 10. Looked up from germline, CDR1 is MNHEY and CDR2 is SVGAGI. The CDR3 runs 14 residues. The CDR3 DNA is TGTGCCAGCCAACGCACAGGGGTAGGCTACGAGCAGTACTTC. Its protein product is CASQRTGVGYEQYF.

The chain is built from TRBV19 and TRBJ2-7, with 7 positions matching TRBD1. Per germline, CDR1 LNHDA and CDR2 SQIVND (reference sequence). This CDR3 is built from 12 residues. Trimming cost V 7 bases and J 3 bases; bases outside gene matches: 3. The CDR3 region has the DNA TGTGCCAGTATGGGACAGAGCTACGAGCAGTACTTC. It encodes CASMGQSYEQYF.

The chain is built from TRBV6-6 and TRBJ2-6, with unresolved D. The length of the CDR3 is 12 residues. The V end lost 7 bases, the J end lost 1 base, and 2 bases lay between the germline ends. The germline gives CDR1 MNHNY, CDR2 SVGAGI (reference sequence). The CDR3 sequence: CASTSGANVLTF. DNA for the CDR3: TGTGCCAGCACTTCTGGGGCCAACGTCCTGACTTTC.

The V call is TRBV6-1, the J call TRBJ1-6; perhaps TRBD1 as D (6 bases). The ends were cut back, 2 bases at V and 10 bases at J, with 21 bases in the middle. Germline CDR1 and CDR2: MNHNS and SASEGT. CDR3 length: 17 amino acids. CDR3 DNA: TGTGCCAGCAGTGAACCTTCTTTGGGGGCAGGGGTGTCACCCCTCCACTTT. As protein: CASSEPSLGAGVSPLHF.

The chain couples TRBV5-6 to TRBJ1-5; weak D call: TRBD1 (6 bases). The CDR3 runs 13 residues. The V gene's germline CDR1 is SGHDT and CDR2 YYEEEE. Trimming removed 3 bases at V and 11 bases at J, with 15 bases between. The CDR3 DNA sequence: TGTGCCAGCAGCTCGACAGGAGACCCGACCCAGCATTTT. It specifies CASSSTGDPTQHF. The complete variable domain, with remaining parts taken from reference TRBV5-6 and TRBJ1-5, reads DAGVTQSPTHLIKTRGQQVTLRCSPKSGHDTVSWYQQALGQGPQFIFQYYEEEERQRGNFPDRFSGHQFPNYSSELNVNALLLGDSALYLCASSSTGDPTQHFGDGTRLSIL.

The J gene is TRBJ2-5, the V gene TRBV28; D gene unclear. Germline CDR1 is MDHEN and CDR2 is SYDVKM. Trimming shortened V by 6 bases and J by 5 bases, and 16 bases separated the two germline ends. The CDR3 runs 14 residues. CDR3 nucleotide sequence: TGTGCCAGCAGCACCAGATTAGCATGGGAGACCCAGTACTTC. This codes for CASSTRLAWETQYF.

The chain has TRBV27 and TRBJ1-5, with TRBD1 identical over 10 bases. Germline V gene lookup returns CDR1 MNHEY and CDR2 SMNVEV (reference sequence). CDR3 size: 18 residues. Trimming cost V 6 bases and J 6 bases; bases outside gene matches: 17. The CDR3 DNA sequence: TGTGCCAGCAGCCAACACCGGGGAGGGACAGGGGTTTCTCAGCCCCAGCATTTT. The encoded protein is CASSQHRGGTGVSQPQHF.